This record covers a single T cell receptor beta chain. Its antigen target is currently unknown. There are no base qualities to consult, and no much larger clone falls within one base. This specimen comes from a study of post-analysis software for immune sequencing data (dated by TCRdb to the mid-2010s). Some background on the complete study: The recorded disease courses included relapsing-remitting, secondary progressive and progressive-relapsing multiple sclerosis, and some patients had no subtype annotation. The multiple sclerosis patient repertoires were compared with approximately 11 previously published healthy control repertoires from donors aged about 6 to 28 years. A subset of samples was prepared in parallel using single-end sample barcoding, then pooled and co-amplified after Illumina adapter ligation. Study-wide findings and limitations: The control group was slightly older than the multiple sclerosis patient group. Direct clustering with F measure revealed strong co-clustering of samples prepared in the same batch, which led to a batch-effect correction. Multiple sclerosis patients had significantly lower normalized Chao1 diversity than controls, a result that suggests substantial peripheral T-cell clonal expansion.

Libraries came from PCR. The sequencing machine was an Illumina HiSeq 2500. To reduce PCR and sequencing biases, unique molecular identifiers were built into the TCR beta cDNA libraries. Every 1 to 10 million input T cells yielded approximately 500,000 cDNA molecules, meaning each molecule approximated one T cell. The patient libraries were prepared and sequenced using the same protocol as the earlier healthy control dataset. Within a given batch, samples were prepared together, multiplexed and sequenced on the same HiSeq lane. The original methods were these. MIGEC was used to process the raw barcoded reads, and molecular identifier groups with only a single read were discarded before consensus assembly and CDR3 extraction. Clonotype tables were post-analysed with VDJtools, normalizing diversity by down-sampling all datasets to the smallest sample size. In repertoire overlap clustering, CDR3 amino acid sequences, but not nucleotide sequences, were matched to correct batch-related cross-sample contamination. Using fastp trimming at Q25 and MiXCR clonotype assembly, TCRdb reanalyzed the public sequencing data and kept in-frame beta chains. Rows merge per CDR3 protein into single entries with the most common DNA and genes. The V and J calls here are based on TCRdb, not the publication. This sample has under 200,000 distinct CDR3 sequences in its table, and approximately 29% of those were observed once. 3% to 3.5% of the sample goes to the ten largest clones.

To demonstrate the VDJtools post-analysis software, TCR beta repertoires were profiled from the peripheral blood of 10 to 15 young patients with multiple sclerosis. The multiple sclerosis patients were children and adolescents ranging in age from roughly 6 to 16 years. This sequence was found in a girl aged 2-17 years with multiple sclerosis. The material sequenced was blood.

The CDR3 protein: CASSLEDRVWETQYF. Read as DNA, the sequence is TGCGCCAGCAGCTTGGAGGACAGGGTTTGGGAGACCCAGTACTTC. The rearrangement combines TRBV5-1 with TRBJ2-5; 8 bases in the middle match TRBD1. V is trimmed back by 0 bases and J by 5 bases, and the junction contains 6 bases that no gene match accounts for. The CDR3 contains 15 residues, cysteine and phenylalanine counted. Only the CDR3 DNA is retained, 45 bases long and in frame from the first base. CDR1 and CDR2 were assigned from the germline V gene as SGHRS and YFSETQ.